Presented here are 23 T cell receptor beta chains from one specimen sequenced in a study of blood T cell repertoires in COVID-19. TCRdb's table, derived via immunoSEQ multiplex PCR, lists solely in-frame clones and lacks some. The data show approximately 120,000 clones, about 90% seen once. The source material was peripheral blood. The receptors were sampled from a middle-aged man with COVID-19, enrolled during active disease.

The CDR3 spells CASSKAQDRVNTEAFF. The CDR3 DNA sequence: TGTGCCAGCAGCAAAGCGCAAGACAGGGTGAACACTGAAGCTTTCTTT. The chain couples TRBV21-1 to TRBJ1-1; whether TRBD1, the table's D call, matches the DNA was not checked. TRBV21-1 is recorded as a pseudogene. The CDR3 has 16 residues.

The chain combines TRBV11-2 with TRBJ1-4; possibly TRBD1 for D (6 bases). CDR3 length equals 15 residues. Germline lookup yields CDR1 SGHAT and CDR2 FQNNGV. Trimming stripped 5 bases from V and 5 bases from J, with 15 bases between. The CDR3 reads CASSPSGGPNEKLFF. DNA for the CDR3: TGTGCCAGCAGCCCTTCGGGGGGCCCGAATGAAAAACTGTTTTTT.

V gene TRBV7-9 combines with J gene TRBJ1-2; no clear D. The CDR3 sequence is 14 residues long. The V gene's germline CDR1 is SEHNR and CDR2 FQNEAQ (reference sequence). V gave up 2 bases and J gave up 3 bases, with 10 bases separating them. CDR3: CASSLSPVDYGYTF. The CDR3 DNA is TGTGCCAGCAGCTTATCCCCGGTAGACTATGGCTACACCTTC. The complete variable domain, with remaining parts taken from reference TRBV7-9 and TRBJ1-2, reads DTGVSQNPRHKITKRGQNVTFRCDPISEHNRLYWYRQTLGQGPEFLTYFQNEAQLEKSRLLSDRFSAERPKGSFSTLEIQRTEQGDSAMYLCASSLSPVDYGYTFGSGTRLTVV.

Written as DNA, the CDR3 is TGCGCCAGCAGCTTGGATTTGGCGGGATCAAGCACAGATACGCAGTATTTT. Residues: CASSLDLAGSSTDTQYF. The chain joins TRBV5-1 to TRBJ2-3, with D possibly TRBD2 on 6 matching bases. Germline V gene lookup returns CDR1 SGHRS and CDR2 YFSETQ. The CDR3 runs 17 residues. V lost 0 bases, J lost 0 bases, and 14 bases lay in between. The full variable domain, in which reference TRBV5-1 and TRBJ2-3 provide the parts outside the CDR3, is KAGVTQTPRYLIKTRGQQVTLSCSPISGHRSVSWYQQTPGQGLQFLFEYFSETQRNKGNFPGRFSGRQFSNSRSEMNVSTLELGDSALYLCASSLDLAGSSTDTQYFGPGTRLTVL.

The chain employs TRBV11-2 and TRBJ2-7; TRBD2 agrees at 7 bases. Germline CDR1 is SGHAT and CDR2 is FQNNGV. Trimming removed 1 base from V and 4 bases from J; junction bases left unmatched: 7. The CDR3 spans 15 residues. CDR3 nucleotide sequence: TGTGCCAGCAGCTTAGGCGGGAGTAATGGGTACGAGCAGTACTTC. It is translated as CASSLGGSNGYEQYF.

The gene calls are TRBV5-4 and TRBJ1-1; maybe TRBD1 (5 bases). Trimming pared 3 bases from V and 2 bases from J, leaving 11 bases between. The germline gives CDR1 SGHNT, CDR2 YYREEE (reference sequence). The length of the CDR3 is 14 residues. Here the CDR3 reads CASSSTRVNTEAFF. Here the CDR3 DNA reads TGTGCCAGCAGCTCCACCAGGGTTAACACTGAAGCTTTCTTT.

The chain has TRBV2 and TRBJ2-3; D gene uncertain. Germline assignment: CDR1 SNHLY and CDR2 FYNNEI. The CDR3 extends over 15 amino acids. V was clipped by 3 bases and J by 2 bases, with 12 bases between them. The chain's CDR3 is CASSDYSTATDTQYF. Written as DNA, the CDR3 is TGTGCCAGCAGTGATTACTCCACCGCCACAGATACGCAGTATTTT.

The chain recombines TRBV19 with TRBJ2-2, with TRBD1 matching 9 bases. The CDR3 has 16 amino acids. CDR1 is LNHDA and CDR2 is SQIVND in the germline V gene (reference sequence). V lost 7 bases and J lost 4; bases outside the gene matches: 10. This CDR3 is CASTHPGTGSTGELFF. As DNA, the CDR3 is TGTGCCAGTACCCATCCCGGGACAGGGTCCACCGGGGAGCTGTTTTTT. Full variable domain (rest looked up from reference TRBV19 and TRBJ2-2): DGGITQSPKYLFRKEGQNVTLSCEQNLNHDAMYWYRQDPGQGLRLIYYSQIVNDFQKGDIAEGYSVSREKKESFPLTVTSAQKNPTAFYLCASTHPGTGSTGELFFGEGSRLTVL.

The V and J genes are TRBV5-1 and TRBJ2-3; TRBD2 aligns across 12 bases. Germline trimming cut 3 bases from V and 4 bases from J; bases unmatched to any gene: 6. The germline V gene encodes CDR1 SGHRS and CDR2 YFSETQ. The CDR3 sequence is 16 residues long. CDR3 bases: TGCGCCAGCAGCTCCCTGACTAGCGGGAGATCAGATACGCAGTATTTT. This codes for CASSSLTSGRSDTQYF. The full variable domain, with the rest looked up from reference TRBV5-1 and TRBJ2-3, is KAGVTQTPRYLIKTRGQQVTLSCSPISGHRSVSWYQQTPGQGLQFLFEYFSETQRNKGNFPGRFSGRQFSNSRSEMNVSTLELGDSALYLCASSSLTSGRSDTQYFGPGTRLTVL.

V gene TRBV7-3 combines with J gene TRBJ2-6, with D possibly matching TRBD1 (5 bases). V lost 5 bases and J 11 bases, leaving 19 bases between the germline ends. CDR3 length: 15 amino acids. Germline CDR1 SGHTA, CDR2 FQGTGA. CDR3 region: CASSDLGAGYDVLTF. The CDR3 nucleotides are TGTGCCAGCAGCGATCTTGGGGCAGGGTATGACGTCCTGACTTTC.

The V and J genes are TRBV5-1 and TRBJ2-2; 8 bases match TRBD2. CDR1 SGHRS and CDR2 YFSETQ come from the germline V gene. This CDR3 is built from 14 residues. V lost 5 bases to trimming and J lost 4 bases; unmatched junction nucleotides: 4. The CDR3 bases are TGCGCCAGCAGGACTAGCGCGGTCACCGGGGAGCTGTTTTTT. This gives the protein CASRTSAVTGELFF.

The V gene is TRBV3-1 (or the pseudogene TRBV3-2), the J gene TRBJ1-4, with TRBD1 as a possible D gene (5 bases). CDR1 is LGHDT, CDR2 YNNKEL, per germline (reference sequence). The CDR3 has 12 amino acids. The germline V and J ends were trimmed by 9 bases and 7 bases, with 12 bases remaining between them. The chain's CDR3 is CARWGGCEKLFF. CDR3 coding DNA: TGTGCCAGATGGGGGGGATGTGAAAAACTGTTTTTT.

Written as DNA, the CDR3 is TGTGCCAGTAGTACCCCAGGGGAGGGGAACACTGAAGCTTTCTTT. It codes for CASSTPGEGNTEAFF. V gene TRBV19 combines with J gene TRBJ1-1; possible D gene TRBD1, 6 bases. The germline V gene encodes CDR1 LNHDA and CDR2 SQIVND (reference sequence). The CDR3 runs to 15 residues. The germline V and J ends were trimmed by 4 bases and 1 base, with 13 bases remaining between them.

With regard to this clone: The identical CDR3 is also encoded by other nucleotide sequences in the sample. The chain has TRBV3-1 (or the pseudogene TRBV3-2) and TRBJ2-5, with 7 bases matching TRBD2. CDR1 LGHDT and CDR2 YNNKEL come from the germline V gene (reference sequence). The ends lost 1 base at V and 2 bases at J; junction bases unmatched: 1. The CDR3 contains 14 residues. The CDR3 DNA is TGTGCCAGCAGCCAAGCGGGAGGACAAGAGACCCAGTACTTC. Its protein product is CASSQAGGQETQYF.

The chain links TRBV7-2 to TRBJ2-7, with a tentative D call TRBD2 (6 bases). The CDR3 extends over 14 amino acids. Germline V gene sequence: CDR1 SGHTA, CDR2 FQGNSA. Trimming took off 5 bases at V and 2 bases at J, with 13 bases between the two ends. The CDR3 here is CASSVSGPPYEQYF. CDR3 in DNA: TGTGCCAGCAGCGTTAGCGGTCCGCCCTACGAGCAGTACTTC.

This chain uses TRBV6-5 with TRBJ2-2; D may be TRBD2 (6 bases). CDR1 is MNHEY and CDR2 is SVGAGI in the germline V gene. Deletions cut 6 bases from V and 9 bases from J, with 17 bases between. The CDR3 runs 14 residues. CDR3 sequence (DNA): TGTGCCAGCAGCATACAGGAGGGTGGCAGGGAGCTGTTTTTT. It encodes CASSIQEGGRELFF.

The rearrangement uses TRBV21-1 and TRBJ2-7; the DNA was not used to check the table's D call, TRBD2. TRBV21-1 is a listed pseudogene. CDR3 length equals 19 residues. CDR3 coding DNA: TGTGCCAGCAGCAAAAAGACTAGCGGGAGTTATAATTTCTCCTACGAGCAGTACTTC. Translating it yields CASSKKTSGSYNFSYEQYF.

The chain employs TRBV4-2 and TRBJ2-1; D perhaps matches TRBD2 (7 bases). This CDR3 contains 18 residues. Trimming took off 1 base at V and 5 bases at J, with 21 bases between the two ends. Germline lookup yields CDR1 LGHNA and CDR2 YNFKEQ. The CDR3 DNA follows: TGTGCCAGCAGCCAAGGGTTCGGGGGGCTAGCGGACGACAATGAGCAGTTCTTC. This encodes CASSQGFGGLADDNEQFF.

The rearrangement links TRBV4-2 to TRBJ1-2; 7 nucleotides agree with TRBD1. Germline CDR1 is LGHNA and CDR2 is YNFKEQ. CDR3 length: 14 amino acids. V shed 2 bases, J shed 3 bases, and the junction held 3 bases outside the gene matches. CDR3 in amino acids: CASSQSQGDYGYTF. In DNA, the CDR3 is TGTGCCAGCAGCCAATCCCAGGGGGACTATGGCTACACCTTC.

This chain joins TRBV5-6 and TRBJ2-7; TRBD2 matches at 8 bases. Germline-derived CDR1 and CDR2 are SGHDT and YYEEEE. V gave up 2 bases and J gave up 0 bases; unmatched junction bases: 7. This CDR3 has 16 amino acids. The CDR3 sequence is CASSFFSGGLSYEQYF. The CDR3 DNA is TGTGCCAGCAGCTTTTTCAGCGGGGGCCTCTCCTACGAGCAGTACTTC.

The CDR3 DNA reads TGTGCCAGCAGCTTTCTGTTGCAAGAGACCCAGTACTTC. This encodes CASSFLLQETQYF. The chain carries TRBV5-6 and TRBJ2-5, with D uncertain. This CDR3 contains 13 residues. Trimming left V 2 bases short and J 2 bases short, with 7 bases between. Germline V gene sequence: CDR1 SGHDT, CDR2 YYEEEE.

In its sample, this clone was seen once. The chain uses TRBV13 and TRBJ1-6, with 8 bases lining up with TRBD1. The CDR3 has 14 amino acids. Losses at the gene ends were 2 bases for V and 9 bases for J; bases not matched to a gene: 3. Germline V CDR1 and CDR2: PRHDT, FYEKMQ (reference sequence). The CDR3 is CASSLTGGFSPLHF. The DNA of the CDR3 is TGTGCCAGCAGCTTAACAGGGGGTTTTTCACCCCTCCACTTT.

The chain couples TRBV7-9 to TRBJ1-2, with D maybe TRBD1 (6 bases). With 1 base removed from V and 8 bases from J, the gap between germline ends came to 14 bases. CDR1 and CDR2 from the germline V gene are SEHNR and FQNEAQ (reference sequence). CDR3 length: 14 residues. The CDR3 reads CASSLGPQGRGYTF. CDR3 DNA sequence: TGTGCCAGCAGCTTAGGGCCACAGGGAAGGGGCTACACCTTC.